This TCR beta chain is drawn from a study of blood T cell repertoires in COVID-19. Turning to the study itself: Sites across the United States, Italy and Spain contributed samples from acute and convalescent COVID-19. PBMCs, B-cell-depleted T cells, or T cells provided the cDNA or gDNA that made up the material.

Authors' analysis steps: Reference gene primers were amplified, and this amplification served to estimate nucleated cell counts. This table comes from immunoSEQ multiplex PCR, and its TCRdb copy is limited to in-frame clones, with some not included. The DNA was the basis for D and trimming; V, J and clone size are from that table. Of about 32,000 clones listed, more than 85% are singletons. CDR3 size: 14 residues. The V and J ends lost 8 bases and 4 bases, in that order; junction bases with no gene match: 7. Germline CDR1 SNHLY, CDR2 FYNNEI. The gene calls are TRBV2 and TRBJ2-3, with 9 positions matching TRBD1. The sequenced sample consisted of peripheral blood. The sequence was obtained from a male donor with active COVID-19. The CDR3 here is CASFGTGSADTQYF. CDR3 in DNA: TGTGCCAGCTTCGGGACAGGGAGCGCAGATACGCAGTATTTT. The variable domain in full, completed from reference TRBV2 and TRBJ2-3, reads EPEVTQTPSHQVTQMGQEVILRCVPISNHLYFYWYRQILGQKVEFLVSFYNNEISEKSEIFDDQFSVERPDGSNFTLKIRSTKLEDSAMYFCASFGTGSADTQYFGPGTRLTVL.